The 8 T cell receptor beta chains below all came from one sample that was sequenced in a study of blood T cell repertoires in COVID-19. Only in-frame clones appear in the TCRdb table, and some are missing; sequencing was by immunoSEQ multiplex PCR. Of 150,000 to 200,000 clones in the sample, around 83% are singletons; the top ten hold approximately 1.5%. The sequenced sample was peripheral blood. These receptors all stem from a human donor in a cohort sampled during active COVID-19.

V usage is TRBV6-6 and J usage is TRBJ1-5, with 8 bases lining up with TRBD1. The CDR3 runs to 14 residues. Per germline, CDR1 MNHNY and CDR2 SVGAGI (reference sequence). Trimming took 5 bases from V and 0 from J; bases not matched to a gene: 0. The CDR3 here is CASSDRGSNQPQHF. CDR3 nucleotide sequence: TGTGCCAGCAGTGACAGGGGTAGCAATCAGCCCCAGCATTTT.

V and J are TRBV3-1 (or the pseudogene TRBV3-2) and TRBJ2-3; 15 bases line up with TRBD2. Germline-derived CDR1 and CDR2 are LGHDT and YNNKEL (reference sequence). The CDR3 runs to 16 residues. Trimming removed 4 bases from V and 6 bases from J; junction bases left unmatched: 5. The CDR3 coding sequence is TGTGCCAGCAGCCTAGGGACTAGCGGGAGGTTGGATACGCAGTATTTT. Translated, it gives CASSLGTSGRLDTQYF.

This chain uses TRBV12-3 or TRBV12-4 with TRBJ2-7; 8 nucleotides match TRBD1. V lost 5 bases, J lost 6 bases, and 6 bases stayed unmatched. CDR3 size: 13 residues. CDR3 in amino acids: CASSRKTGGEQYF. The CDR3 DNA sequence: TGTGCCAGCAGTCGTAAAACAGGGGGCGAGCAGTACTTC.

The chain uses TRBV11-2 and TRBJ2-7; perhaps TRBD2 as D (6 bases). This CDR3 is 14 amino acids long. The germline V gene has CDR1 SGHAT and CDR2 FQNNGV. V shed 5 bases and J shed 5 bases, with 16 bases lying between them. CDR3 amino acids: CASSPLSGSNEQYF. The CDR3 coding sequence is TGTGCCAGCAGCCCCCTTAGCGGTTCAAACGAGCAGTACTTC.

The rearrangement joins TRBV27 to TRBJ2-6; D uncertain. V lost 4 bases to trimming and J lost 2 bases, with 21 bases between them. The CDR3 loop spans 19 amino acids. Germline CDR1 and CDR2: MNHEY and SMNVEV (reference sequence). DNA for the CDR3: TGTGCCAGCAGTTCCGACCCACTGTGGATGAGGACTGGGGCCAACGTCCTGACTTTC. Amino acids: CASSSDPLWMRTGANVLTF.

This chain uses TRBV7-9 with TRBJ2-7; TRBD1 matches at 8 bases. Germline CDR1 is SEHNR and CDR2 is FQNEAQ (reference sequence). This CDR3 region has 16 residues. Unmatched junction bases numbered 16, after V lost 5 bases and J lost 7 bases. CDR3 DNA sequence: TGTGCCAGCAGCGAATCCAACAGGGGGTTCAAGTATGAGCAGTACTTC. Protein product: CASSESNRGFKYEQYF.

The gene calls are TRBV5-5 and TRBJ2-5, with D uncertain. CDR1 and CDR2 from the germline V gene are SGHKS and YYEKEE (reference sequence). There are 15 residues in the CDR3. V lost 4 bases to trimming and J lost 1 base, with 14 bases between them. The CDR3 sequence is CASSLNPGPQETQYF. The CDR3 DNA reads as TGTGCCAGCAGCCTCAACCCTGGGCCCCAAGAGACCCAGTACTTC.

The gene calls are TRBV10-3 and TRBJ2-3; 7 bases align to TRBD1. CDR1 is ENHRY, CDR2 SYGVKD, per germline. CDR3 length: 15 residues. Trimming cost V 6 bases and J 6 bases; bases outside gene matches: 12. The DNA of the CDR3 is TGTGCCATCAGGCCCCGACAGGGAGTGGGGGATACGCAGTATTTT. Its protein product is CAIRPRQGVGDTQYF.